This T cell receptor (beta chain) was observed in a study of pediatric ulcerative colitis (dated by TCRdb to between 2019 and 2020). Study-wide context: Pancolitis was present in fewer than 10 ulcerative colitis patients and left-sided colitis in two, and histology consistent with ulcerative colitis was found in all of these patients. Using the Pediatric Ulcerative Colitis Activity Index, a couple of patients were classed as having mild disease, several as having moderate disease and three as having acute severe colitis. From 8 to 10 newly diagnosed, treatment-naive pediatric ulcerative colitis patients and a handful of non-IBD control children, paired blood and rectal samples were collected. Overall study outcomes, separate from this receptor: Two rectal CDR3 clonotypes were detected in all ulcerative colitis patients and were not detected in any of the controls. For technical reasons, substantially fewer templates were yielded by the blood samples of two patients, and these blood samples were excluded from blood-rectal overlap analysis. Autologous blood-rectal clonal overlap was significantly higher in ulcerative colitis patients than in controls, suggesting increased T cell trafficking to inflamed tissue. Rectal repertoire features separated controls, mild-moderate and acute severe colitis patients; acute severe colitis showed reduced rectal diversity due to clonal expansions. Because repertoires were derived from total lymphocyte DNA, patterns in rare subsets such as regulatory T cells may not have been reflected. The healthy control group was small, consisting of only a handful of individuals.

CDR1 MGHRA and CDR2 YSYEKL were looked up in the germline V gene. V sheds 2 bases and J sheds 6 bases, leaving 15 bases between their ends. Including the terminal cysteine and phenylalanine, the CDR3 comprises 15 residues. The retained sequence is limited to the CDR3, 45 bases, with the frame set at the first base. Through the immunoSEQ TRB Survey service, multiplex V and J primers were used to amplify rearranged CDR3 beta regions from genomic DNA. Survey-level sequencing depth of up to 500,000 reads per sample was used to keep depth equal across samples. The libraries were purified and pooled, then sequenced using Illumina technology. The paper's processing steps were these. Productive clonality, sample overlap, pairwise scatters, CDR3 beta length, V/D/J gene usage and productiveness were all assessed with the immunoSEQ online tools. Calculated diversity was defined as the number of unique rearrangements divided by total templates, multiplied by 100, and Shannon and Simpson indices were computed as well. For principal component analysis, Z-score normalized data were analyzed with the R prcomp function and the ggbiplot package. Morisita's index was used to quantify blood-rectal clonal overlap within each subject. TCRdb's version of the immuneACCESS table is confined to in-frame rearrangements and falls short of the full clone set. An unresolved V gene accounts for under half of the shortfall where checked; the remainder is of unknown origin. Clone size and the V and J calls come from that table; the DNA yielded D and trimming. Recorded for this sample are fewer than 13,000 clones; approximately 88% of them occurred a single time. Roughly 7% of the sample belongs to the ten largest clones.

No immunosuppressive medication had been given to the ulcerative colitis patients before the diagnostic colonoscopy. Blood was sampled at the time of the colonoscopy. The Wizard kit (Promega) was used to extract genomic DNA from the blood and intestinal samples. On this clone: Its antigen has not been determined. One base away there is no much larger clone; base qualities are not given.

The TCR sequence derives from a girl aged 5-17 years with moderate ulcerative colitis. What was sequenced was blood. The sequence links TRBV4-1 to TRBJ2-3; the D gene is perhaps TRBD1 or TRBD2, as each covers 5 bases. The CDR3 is CASSQWDVGRDTQYF. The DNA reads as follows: TGCGCCAGCAGCCAATGGGACGTGGGTCGGGATACGCAGTATTTT.